This TCR beta chain was recovered during a study of blood T cell repertoires in COVID-19. As for the study in general: Samples taken during acute and convalescent COVID-19 were collected in the United States, Italy and Spain. T cells, B-cell-depleted T cells, or PBMCs provided the cDNA or gDNA that served as material.

The V end was cut by 1 base, the J end by 4 bases, with 13 bases between. CDR1 and CDR2 (germline): KGHSH, LQKENI. This CDR3 is built from 15 residues. This clone was seen more than once but under ten times. As processed by the authors: Reference gene primer amplification in the assay estimated nucleated cell counts. The method was immunoSEQ multiplex PCR; TCRdb's version includes in-frame clones alone and lacks a portion of them. For V, J and clone size, that table is used; D and trimming come from the DNA. The sample includes roughly 230,000 clones, around 80% seen only once; the top ten take roughly 30%.

The sequence derives from a man aged 35 to 55 with acute or convalescent COVID-19. Sequenced sample: peripheral blood. This chain connects TRBV18 to TRBJ1-1, with D uncertain. This CDR3 reads CASSPRGASSTEAFF. CDR3 DNA: TGTGCCAGCTCACCACGAGGAGCAAGTAGCACTGAAGCTTTCTTT.